One sample yielded the 2 T cell receptor beta chains listed below, sequenced in a study of tissue T cells after allogeneic stem cell transplantation. TCRdb keeps only in-frame clones here, not all; method: immunoSEQ multiplex PCR. The sample contains thousands of clones, approximately 45% of which appear only once. Described time point: mouse harvest day 7 after allogeneic transplant. Mouse grafts combined 10^7 T-cell-depleted bone marrow cells with 10^6 splenic CD5+ T cells. The sample was gut tissue. These receptors were collected from a female BALB/c mouse given C57BL/6 T cells with graft-versus-host disease after an allogeneic hematopoietic cell transplant.

This clone is labeled as medium-sized. The gene symbols are mouse symbols. Read coverage stops 1 residue before the CDR3 terminus; the germline J gene supplies the remainder. The chain has TRBV15 and TRBJ2-1; D call uncertain. V lost 2 bases and J 4 bases, leaving 0 bases between the germline ends. Germline V CDR1 and CDR2: SGHND, FRSKSL. CDR3 length: 11 amino acids. The CDR3 loop is CASSLYAEQFF. Incomplete CDR3 DNA: TGTGCCAGCAGTTTATATGCTGAGCAGTTC. Complete variable domain (other parts from reference TRBV15 and TRBJ2-1): DAGVTQTPRHEVAEKGQTIILKCEPVSGHNDLFWYRQTKIQGLELLSYFRSKSLMEDGGAFKDRFKAEMLNSSFSTLKIQPTEPKDSAVYLCASSLYAEQFFGPGTRLTVL.

This clone occurred a few times. All gene names here are mouse names. The read ends 1 residue before the CDR3 terminus; that terminus is restored from the germline J gene. The chain has TRBV12-2 and TRBJ1-2; D is unresolved. This CDR3 spans 14 amino acids. Trimming took off 1 base at V and 1 base at J, with 9 bases between the two ends. Germline CDR1 SGHLS, CDR2 HYDKME. The sequenced CDR3 bases are TGTGCCAGCTCTCTTTGGTCAGAAAACTCCGACTACACC. This sequence encodes CASSLWSENSDYT. The whole CDR3 is CASSLWSENSDYTF.